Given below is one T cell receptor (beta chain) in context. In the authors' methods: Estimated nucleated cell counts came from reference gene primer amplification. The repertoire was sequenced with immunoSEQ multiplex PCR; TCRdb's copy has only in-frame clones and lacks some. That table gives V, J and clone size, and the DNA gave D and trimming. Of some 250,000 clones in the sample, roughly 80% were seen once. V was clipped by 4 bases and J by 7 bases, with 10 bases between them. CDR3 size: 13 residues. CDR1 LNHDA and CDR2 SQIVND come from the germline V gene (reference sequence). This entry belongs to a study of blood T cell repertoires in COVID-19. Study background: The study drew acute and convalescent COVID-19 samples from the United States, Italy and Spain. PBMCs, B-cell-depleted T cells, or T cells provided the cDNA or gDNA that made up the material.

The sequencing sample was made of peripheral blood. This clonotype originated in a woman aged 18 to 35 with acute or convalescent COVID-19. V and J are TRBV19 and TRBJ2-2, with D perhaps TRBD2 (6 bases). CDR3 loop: CASSSGEYGELFF. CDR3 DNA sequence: TGTGCCAGTAGTAGCGGGGAGTACGGGGAGCTGTTTTTT.